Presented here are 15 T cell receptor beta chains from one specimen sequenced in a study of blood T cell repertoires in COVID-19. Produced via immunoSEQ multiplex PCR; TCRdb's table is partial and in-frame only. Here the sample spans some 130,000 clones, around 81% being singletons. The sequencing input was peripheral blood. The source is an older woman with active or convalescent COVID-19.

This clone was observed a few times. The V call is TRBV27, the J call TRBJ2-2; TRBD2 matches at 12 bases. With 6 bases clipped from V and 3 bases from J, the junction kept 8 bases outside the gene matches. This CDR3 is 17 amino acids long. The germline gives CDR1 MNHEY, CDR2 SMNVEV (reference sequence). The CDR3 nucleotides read TGTGCCAGCAGCCGACAGACTAGCGGGAGTTACACCGGGGAGCTGTTTTTT. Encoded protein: CASSRQTSGSYTGELFF.

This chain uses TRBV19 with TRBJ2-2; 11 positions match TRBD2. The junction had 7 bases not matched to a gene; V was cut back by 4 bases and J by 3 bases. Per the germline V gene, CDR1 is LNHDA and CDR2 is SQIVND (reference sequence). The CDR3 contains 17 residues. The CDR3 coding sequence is TGTGCCAGTAGTAGGGCTGTAGCGGGAGGGGACACCGGGGAGCTGTTTTTT. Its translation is CASSRAVAGGDTGELFF.

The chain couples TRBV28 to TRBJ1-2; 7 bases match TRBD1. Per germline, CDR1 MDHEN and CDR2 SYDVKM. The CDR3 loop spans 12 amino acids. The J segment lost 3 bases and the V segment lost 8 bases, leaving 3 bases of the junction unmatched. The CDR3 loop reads CASVDRDYGYTF. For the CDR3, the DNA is TGTGCCAGCGTCGACAGGGACTATGGCTACACCTTC.

CDR3 residues: CASSLPGTGFYGYTF. In DNA, the CDR3 is TGCGCCAGCAGCCTCCCTGGGACAGGGTTCTATGGCTACACCTTC. The chain is built from TRBV4-1 and TRBJ1-2, with 9 bases identical to TRBD1. The CDR3 is 15 residues long. J was trimmed by 4 bases and V by 4 bases; bases with no gene match: 7. In germline, CDR1 is MGHRA, CDR2 YSYEKL.

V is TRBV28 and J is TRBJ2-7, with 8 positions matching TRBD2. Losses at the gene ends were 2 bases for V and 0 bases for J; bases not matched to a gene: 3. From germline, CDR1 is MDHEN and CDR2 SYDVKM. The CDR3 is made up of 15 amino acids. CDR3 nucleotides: TGTGCCAGCAGTTTACGTGGGACTAGCTCCTACGAGCAGTACTTC. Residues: CASSLRGTSSYEQYF.

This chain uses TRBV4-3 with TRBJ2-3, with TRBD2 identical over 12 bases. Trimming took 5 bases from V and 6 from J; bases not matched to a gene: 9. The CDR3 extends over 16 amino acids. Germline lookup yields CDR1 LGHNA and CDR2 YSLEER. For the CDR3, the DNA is TGCGCCAGCAGCTCCCGACTAGCGGGAGACATGGATACGCAGTATTTT. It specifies CASSSRLAGDMDTQYF.

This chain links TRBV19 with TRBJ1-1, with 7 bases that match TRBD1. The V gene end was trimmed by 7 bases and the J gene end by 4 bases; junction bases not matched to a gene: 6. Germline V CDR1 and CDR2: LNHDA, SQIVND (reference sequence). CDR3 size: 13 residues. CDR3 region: CASTVHRGTEAFF. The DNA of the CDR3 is TGTGCCAGTACCGTACACAGGGGCACTGAAGCTTTCTTT.

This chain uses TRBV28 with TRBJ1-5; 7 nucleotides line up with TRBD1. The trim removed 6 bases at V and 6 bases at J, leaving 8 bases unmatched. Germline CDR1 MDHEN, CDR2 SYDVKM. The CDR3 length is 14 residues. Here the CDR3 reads CASRPTTGIQPQHF. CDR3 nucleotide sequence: TGTGCCAGCAGACCAACGACAGGGATTCAGCCCCAGCATTTT.

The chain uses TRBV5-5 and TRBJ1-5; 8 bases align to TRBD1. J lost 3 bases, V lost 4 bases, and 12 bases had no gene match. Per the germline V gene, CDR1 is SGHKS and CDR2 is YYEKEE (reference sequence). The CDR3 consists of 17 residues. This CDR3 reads CASSVTGGVINNQPQHF. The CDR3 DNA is TGTGCCAGCAGCGTAACAGGGGGAGTGATAAACAATCAGCCCCAGCATTTT.

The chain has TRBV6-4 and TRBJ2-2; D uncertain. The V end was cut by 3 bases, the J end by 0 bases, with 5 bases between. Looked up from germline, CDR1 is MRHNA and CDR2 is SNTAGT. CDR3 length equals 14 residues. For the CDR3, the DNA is TGTGCCAGCAGTGAAGCTCCGAACACCGGGGAGCTGTTTTTT. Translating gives CASSEAPNTGELFF.

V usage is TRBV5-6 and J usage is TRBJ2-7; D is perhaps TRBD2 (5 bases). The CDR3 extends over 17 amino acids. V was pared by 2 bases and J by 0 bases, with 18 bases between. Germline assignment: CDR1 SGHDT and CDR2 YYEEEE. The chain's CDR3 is CASSFGTAAVHSYEQYV. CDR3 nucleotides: TGTGCCAGCAGCTTCGGTACAGCGGCAGTCCACTCCTACGAGCAGTACGTC.

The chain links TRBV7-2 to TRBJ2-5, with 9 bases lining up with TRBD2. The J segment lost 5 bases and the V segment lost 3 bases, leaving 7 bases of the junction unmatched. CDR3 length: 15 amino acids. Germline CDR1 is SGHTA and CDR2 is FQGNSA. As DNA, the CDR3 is TGTGCCAGCAGCTTCTATAGCGGGAGTGGGGAGACCCAGTACTTC. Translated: CASSFYSGSGETQYF.

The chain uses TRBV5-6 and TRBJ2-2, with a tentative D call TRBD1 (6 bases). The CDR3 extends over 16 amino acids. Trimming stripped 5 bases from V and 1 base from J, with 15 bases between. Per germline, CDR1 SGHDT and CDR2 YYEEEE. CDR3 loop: CASRRGQGKNTGELFF. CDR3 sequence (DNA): TGTGCCAGCAGGAGGGGACAAGGAAAGAACACCGGGGAGCTGTTTTTT.

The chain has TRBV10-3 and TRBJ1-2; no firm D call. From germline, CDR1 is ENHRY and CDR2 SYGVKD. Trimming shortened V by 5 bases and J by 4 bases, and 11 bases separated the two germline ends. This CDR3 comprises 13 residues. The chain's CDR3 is CAISRDRVYGYTF. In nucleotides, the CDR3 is TGTGCCATCAGTCGAGATCGGGTCTATGGCTACACCTTC.

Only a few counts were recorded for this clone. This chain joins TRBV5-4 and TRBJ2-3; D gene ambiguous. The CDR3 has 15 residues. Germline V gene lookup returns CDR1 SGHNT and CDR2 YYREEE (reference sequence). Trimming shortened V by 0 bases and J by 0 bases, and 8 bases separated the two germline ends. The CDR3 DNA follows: TGTGCCAGCAGCTTGGAAGCGCCTAGCACAGATACGCAGTATTTT. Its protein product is CASSLEAPSTDTQYF.